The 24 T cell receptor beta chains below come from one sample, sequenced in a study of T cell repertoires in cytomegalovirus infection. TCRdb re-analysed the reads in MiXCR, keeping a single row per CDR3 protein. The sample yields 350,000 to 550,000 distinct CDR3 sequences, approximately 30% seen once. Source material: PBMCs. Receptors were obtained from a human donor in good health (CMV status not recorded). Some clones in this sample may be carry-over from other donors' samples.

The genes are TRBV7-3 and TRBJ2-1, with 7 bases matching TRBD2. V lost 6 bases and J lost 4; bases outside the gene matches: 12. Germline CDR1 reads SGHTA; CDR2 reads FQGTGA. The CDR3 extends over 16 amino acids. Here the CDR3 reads CASSSVAGLKYNEQFF. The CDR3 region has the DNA TGTGCCAGCAGTTCCGTAGCGGGCTTAAAATACAATGAGCAGTTCTTC. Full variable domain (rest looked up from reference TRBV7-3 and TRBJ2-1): GAGVSQTPSNKVTEKGKYVELRCDPISGHTALYWYRQSLGQGPEFLIYFQGTGAADDSGLPNDRFFAVRPEGSVSTLKIQRTERGDSAVYLCASSSVAGLKYNEQFFGPGTRLTVL.

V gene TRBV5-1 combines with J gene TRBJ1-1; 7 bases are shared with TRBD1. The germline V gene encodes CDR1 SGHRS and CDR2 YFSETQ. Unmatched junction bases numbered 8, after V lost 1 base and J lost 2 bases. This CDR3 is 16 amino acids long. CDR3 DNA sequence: TGCGCCAGCAGCTTGACCGCGGGACAGACAAACACTGAAGCTTTCTTT. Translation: CASSLTAGQTNTEAFF.

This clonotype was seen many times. The CDR3 DNA follows: TGTGCCAGCAGCTTCGGACTTCGGGGACCCTACGAGCAGTACTTC. It translates to CASSFGLRGPYEQYF. The rearrangement uses TRBV7-2 and TRBJ2-7; D could derive from TRBD1 or TRBD2 (5 bases each). This CDR3 spans 15 amino acids. Trimming removed 3 bases from V and 2 bases from J, with 14 bases in between. The germline CDR1 and CDR2 sequences are SGHTA and FQGNSA.

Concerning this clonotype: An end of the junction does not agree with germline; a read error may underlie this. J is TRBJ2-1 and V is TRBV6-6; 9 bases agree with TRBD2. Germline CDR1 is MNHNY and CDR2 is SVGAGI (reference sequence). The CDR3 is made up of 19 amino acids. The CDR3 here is CASSSGGPPWEEAYHEQFF. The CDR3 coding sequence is TGTGCCAGCAGTAGCGGGGGGCCCCCCTGGGAGGAGGCCTACCATGAGCAGTTCTTC.

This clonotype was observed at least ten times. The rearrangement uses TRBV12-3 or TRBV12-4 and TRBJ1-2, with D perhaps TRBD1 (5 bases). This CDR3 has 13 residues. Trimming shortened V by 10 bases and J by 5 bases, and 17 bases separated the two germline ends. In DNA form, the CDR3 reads TGTGCCACGCCGGGAAGGGGCGTTTATGGCTACACCTTC. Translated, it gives CATPGRGVYGYTF.

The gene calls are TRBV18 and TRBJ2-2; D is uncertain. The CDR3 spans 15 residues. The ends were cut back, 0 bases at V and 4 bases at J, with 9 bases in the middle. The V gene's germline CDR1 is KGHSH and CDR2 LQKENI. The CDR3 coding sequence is TGTGCCAGCTCACCACCCCAGCATCTCACCGGGGAGCTGTTTTTT. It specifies CASSPPQHLTGELFF.

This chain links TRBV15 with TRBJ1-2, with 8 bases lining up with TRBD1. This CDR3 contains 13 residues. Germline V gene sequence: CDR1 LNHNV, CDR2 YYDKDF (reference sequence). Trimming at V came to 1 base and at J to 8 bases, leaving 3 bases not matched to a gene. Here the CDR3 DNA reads TGTGCCACCAGCAGAGCGGACAGGGACGGCTACACCTTC. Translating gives CATSRADRDGYTF.

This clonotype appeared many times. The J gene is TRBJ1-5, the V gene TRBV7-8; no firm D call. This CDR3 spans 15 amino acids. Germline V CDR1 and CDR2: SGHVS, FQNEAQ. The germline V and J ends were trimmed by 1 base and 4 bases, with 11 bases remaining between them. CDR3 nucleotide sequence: TGTGCCAGCAGCTTAGATCCTACGGTGAATCAGCCCCAGCATTTT. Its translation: CASSLDPTVNQPQHF.

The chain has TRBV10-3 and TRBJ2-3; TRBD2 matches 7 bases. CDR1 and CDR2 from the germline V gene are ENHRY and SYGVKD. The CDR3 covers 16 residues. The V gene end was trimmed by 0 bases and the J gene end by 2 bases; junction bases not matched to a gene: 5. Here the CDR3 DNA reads TGTGCCATCAGTGAGTCGCCAGCGGGGATCACAGATACGCAGTATTTT. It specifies CAISESPAGITDTQYF.

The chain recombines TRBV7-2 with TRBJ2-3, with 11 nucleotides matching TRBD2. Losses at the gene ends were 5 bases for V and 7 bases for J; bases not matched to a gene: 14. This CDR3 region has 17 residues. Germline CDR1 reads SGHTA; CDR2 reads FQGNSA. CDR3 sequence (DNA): TGTGCCAGCAGCGCCCACGATAGCGGGGGGGCATCAAATACGCAGTATTTT. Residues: CASSAHDSGGASNTQYF.

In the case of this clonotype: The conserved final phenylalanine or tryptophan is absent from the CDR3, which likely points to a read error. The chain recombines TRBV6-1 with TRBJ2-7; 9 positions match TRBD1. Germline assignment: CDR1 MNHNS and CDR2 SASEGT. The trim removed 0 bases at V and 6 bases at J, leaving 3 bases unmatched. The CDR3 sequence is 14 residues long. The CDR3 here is CASSEAGQGAEQYC. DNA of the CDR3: TGTGCCAGCAGTGAAGCGGGACAGGGTGCCGAGCAGTACTGC.

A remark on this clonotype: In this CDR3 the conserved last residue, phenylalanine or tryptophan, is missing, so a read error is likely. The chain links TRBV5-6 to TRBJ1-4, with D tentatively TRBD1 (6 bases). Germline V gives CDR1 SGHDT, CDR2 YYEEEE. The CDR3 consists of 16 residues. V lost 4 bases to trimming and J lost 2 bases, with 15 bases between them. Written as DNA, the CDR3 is TGTGCCAGCAGCATTGGACAGCTCAGGACTAATGAAAAACTGTTTATT. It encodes CASSIGQLRTNEKLFI.

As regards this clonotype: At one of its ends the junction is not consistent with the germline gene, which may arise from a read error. The CDR3 protein is CASRRGQGSIEKLFF. In DNA form, the CDR3 reads TGTGCCAGCAGACGCGGACAGGGAAGCATTGAAAAACTGTTTTTT. The chain links TRBV4-1 to TRBJ1-4, with 8 positions matching TRBD1. Germline assignment: CDR1 MGHRA and CDR2 YSYEKL. The CDR3 totals 15 residues.

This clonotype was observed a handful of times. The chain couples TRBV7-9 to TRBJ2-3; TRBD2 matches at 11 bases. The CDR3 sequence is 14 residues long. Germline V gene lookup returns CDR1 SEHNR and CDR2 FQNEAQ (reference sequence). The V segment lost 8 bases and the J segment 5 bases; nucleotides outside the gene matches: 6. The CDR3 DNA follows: TGTGCCAGCTCCACTAGCGGGGGTGAAGATACGCAGTATTTT. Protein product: CASSTSGGEDTQYF.

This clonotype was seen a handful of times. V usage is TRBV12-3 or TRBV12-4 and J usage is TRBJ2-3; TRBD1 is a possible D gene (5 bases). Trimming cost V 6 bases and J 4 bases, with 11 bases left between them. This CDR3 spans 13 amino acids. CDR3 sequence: CASSRVYSDTQYF. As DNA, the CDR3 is TGTGCCAGCAGCAGGGTCTACTCAGATACGCAGTATTTT.

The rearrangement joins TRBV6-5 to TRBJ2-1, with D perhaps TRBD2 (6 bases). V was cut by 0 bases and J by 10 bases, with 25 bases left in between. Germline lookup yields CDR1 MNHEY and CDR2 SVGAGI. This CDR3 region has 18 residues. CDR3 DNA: TGTGCCAGCAGTTACTCGAACCATATAGCGGCCCTACGGACGGAGCAGTTCTTC. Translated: CASSYSNHIAALRTEQFF.

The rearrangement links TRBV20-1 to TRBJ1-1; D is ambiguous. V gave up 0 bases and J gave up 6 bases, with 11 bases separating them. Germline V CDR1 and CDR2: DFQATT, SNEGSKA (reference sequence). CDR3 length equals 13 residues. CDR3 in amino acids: CSARDVRSAEAFF. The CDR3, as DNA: TGCAGTGCTAGAGATGTCAGGAGTGCTGAAGCTTTCTTT.

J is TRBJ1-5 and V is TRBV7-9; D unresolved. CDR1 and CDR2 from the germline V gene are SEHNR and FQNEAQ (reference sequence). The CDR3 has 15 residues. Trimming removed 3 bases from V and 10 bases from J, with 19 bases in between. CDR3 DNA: TGTGCCAGCAGCTTTGGTGCTCAGGAGGTCAGCCCCCAGCATTTT. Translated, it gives CASSFGAQEVSPQHF. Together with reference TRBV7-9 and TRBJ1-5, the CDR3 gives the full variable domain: DTGVSQNPRHKITKRGQNVTFRCDPISEHNRLYWYRQTLGQGPEFLTYFQNEAQLEKSRLLSDRFSAERPKGSFSTLEIQRTEQGDSAMYLCASSFGAQEVSPQHFGDGTRLSIL.

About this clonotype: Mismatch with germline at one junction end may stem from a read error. In nucleotides, the CDR3 is TGCGCCCGCAGTCCTAGACGGGGTCCCAATGAGCAGTTCTTC. Translation gives CARSPRRGPNEQFF. The rearrangement uses TRBV10-2 and TRBJ2-1; possibly TRBD2 for D (5 bases). The CDR3 extends over 14 amino acids. The germline gives CDR1 WSHSY, CDR2 SAAADI.

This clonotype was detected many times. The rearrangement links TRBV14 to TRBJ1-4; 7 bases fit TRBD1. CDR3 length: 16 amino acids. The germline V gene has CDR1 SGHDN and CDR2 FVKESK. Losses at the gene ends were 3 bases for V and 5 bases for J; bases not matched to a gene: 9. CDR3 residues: CASSHRPGQKNEKLFF. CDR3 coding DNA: TGTGCCAGCAGCCACCGCCCGGGACAGAAAAATGAAAAACTGTTTTTT.

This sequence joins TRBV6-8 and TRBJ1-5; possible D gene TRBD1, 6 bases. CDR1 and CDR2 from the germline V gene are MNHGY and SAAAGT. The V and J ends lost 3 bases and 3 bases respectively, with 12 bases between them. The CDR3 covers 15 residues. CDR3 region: CASSYPRDNNQPQHF. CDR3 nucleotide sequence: TGTGCCAGCAGTTATCCCCGGGACAACAATCAGCCCCAGCATTTT.

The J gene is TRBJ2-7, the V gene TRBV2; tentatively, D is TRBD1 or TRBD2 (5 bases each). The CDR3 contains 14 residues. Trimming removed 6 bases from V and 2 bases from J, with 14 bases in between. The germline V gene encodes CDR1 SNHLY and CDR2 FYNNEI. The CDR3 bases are TGTGCCAGCAGGGGGGAGAAGGTAACCTACGAGCAGTACTTC. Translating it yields CASRGEKVTYEQYF. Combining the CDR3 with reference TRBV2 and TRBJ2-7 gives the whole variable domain EPEVTQTPSHQVTQMGQEVILRCVPISNHLYFYWYRQILGQKVEFLVSFYNNEISEKSEIFDDQFSVERPDGSNFTLKIRSTKLEDSAMYFCASRGEKVTYEQYFGPGTRLTVT.

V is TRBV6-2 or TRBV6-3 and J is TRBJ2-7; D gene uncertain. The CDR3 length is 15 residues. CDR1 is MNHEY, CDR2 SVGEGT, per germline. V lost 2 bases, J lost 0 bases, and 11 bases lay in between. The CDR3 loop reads CASSYERLSSYEQYF. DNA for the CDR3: TGTGCCAGCAGTTACGAGAGGCTAAGCTCCTACGAGCAGTACTTC.

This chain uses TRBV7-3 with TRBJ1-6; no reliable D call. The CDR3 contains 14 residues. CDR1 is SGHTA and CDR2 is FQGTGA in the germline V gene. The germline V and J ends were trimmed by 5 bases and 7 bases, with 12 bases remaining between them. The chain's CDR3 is CASSQKVGNSPLHF. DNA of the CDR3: TGTGCCAGCAGCCAAAAGGTCGGAAATTCACCCCTCCACTTT.